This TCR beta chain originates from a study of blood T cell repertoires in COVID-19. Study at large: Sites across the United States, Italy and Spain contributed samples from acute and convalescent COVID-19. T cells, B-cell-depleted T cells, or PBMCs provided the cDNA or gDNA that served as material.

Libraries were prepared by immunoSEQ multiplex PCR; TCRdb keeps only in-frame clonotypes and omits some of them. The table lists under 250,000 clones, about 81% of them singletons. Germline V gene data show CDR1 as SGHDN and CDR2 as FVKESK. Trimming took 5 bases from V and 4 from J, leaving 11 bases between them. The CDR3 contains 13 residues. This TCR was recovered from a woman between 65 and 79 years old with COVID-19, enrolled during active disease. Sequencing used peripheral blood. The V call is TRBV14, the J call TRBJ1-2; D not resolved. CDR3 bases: TGTGCCAGCAGCTACGGCCCAGGCTATGGCTACACCTTC. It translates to CASSYGPGYGYTF.